This section outlines one T cell receptor beta chain sequence together with its context. The sample belongs to a study of PD-L1 blockade in urothelial cancer. Overall study context: Blood was analyzed 3 weeks (second dose) and 6 weeks after treatment start.

Spike-ins of synthetic TCR analog templates went into each PCR. The table came from immunoSEQ multiplex PCR; TCRdb's copy has only in-frame clones and leaves some out. This sample has tens of thousands of clones; 87% occur once, and the top ten carry 6.5% to 8%. The CDR3 spans 13 residues. The germline V gene has CDR1 GTSNPN and CDR2 SVGIG (reference sequence). Trimming left V 4 bases short and J 2 bases short, with 11 bases between. Source: PBMCs, taken around atezolizumab (anti-PD-L1) treatment. The J gene is TRBJ2-5, the V gene TRBV30; D unresolved. The source is a man between 60 and 75 years old with urothelial cancer. Here the CDR3 DNA reads TGTGCCTGGAACGGTCGAGGACAAGAGACCCAGTACTTC. Translation gives CAWNGRGQETQYF.